This T cell receptor beta chain emerged from a study of immune heterogeneity within non-small cell lung tumors. As template, the study used bulk tumor genomic DNA at roughly 600 ng per sample. Far-apart biopsies, several per primary tumor, were taken during surgery. The cohort was untreated, with newly diagnosed non-small cell lung cancer undergoing curative surgery. TCR beta CDR3 was amplified by multiplex PCR, first round nine to eleven cycles, 32 V and 13 J primers. TCRdb independently ran MiXCR on the multiplex PCR reads; one entry per CDR3 protein. The table has 2,500 to 3,500 distinct CDR3 sequences, 25% to 35% seen once; the top ten hold over 9.5%. Germline loops: CDR1 LNHDA, CDR2 SQIVND (reference sequence). Trimming cost V 5 bases and J 7 bases, with 15 bases left between them. The CDR3 loop spans 14 amino acids. Remarks on this clonotype: Its specificity is not known. Being one base from a much bigger clone, this may be a read error.

Study-wide points: The correlation between local T-cell clonality and local tumor mutational burden was positive, moderate in strength and statistically significant, with R around 0.36.

The sequencing sample was made of lung tumor tissue. This receptor was identified in a man between 60 and 70 years old with non-small cell lung cancer. The chain couples TRBV19 to TRBJ2-1; the D gene is possibly TRBD2 (6 bases). The CDR3 coding sequence is TGTGCCAGTAGTCATTCTATCGGAGGGAATGAGCAGTTCTTC. Encoded protein: CASSHSIGGNEQFF.